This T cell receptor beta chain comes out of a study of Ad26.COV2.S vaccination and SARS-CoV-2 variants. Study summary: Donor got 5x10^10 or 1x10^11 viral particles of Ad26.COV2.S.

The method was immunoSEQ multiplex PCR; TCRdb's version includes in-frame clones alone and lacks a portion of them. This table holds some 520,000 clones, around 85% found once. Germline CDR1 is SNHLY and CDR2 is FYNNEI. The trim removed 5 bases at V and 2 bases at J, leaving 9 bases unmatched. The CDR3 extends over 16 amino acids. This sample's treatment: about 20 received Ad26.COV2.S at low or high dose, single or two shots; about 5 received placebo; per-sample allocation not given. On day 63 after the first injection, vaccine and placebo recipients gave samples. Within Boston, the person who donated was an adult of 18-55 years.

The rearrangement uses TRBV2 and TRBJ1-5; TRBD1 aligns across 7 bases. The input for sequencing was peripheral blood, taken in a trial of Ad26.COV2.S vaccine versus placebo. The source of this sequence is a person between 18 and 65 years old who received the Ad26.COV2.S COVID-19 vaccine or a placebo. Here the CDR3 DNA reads TGTGCCAGCAGTAGGGACAGTCCTGGGGGCAATCAGCCCCAGCATTTT. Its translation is CASSRDSPGGNQPQHF.